The 19 T cell receptor beta chains below come from one sample, sequenced in a study of control samples from healthy donors and cancer patients. TCRdb's copy holds only in-frame clones and misses some; the assay was immunoSEQ multiplex PCR. The data show about 99,000 clones, 80% to 90% seen once. The sequenced sample was PBMCs. All receptors come from a man in his 60s with lung cancer.

This clone was recorded once. The chain couples TRBV3-1 (or the pseudogene TRBV3-2) to TRBJ2-1; 7 bases align to TRBD1. The CDR3 length is 13 residues. Germline V gene sequence: CDR1 LGHDT, CDR2 YNNKEL (reference sequence). The V gene end was trimmed by 4 bases and the J gene end by 8 bases; junction bases not matched to a gene: 5. In nucleotides, the CDR3 is TGTGCCAGCAGCCCAGGGACAGTCTATGAGCAGTTCTTC. The encoded protein is CASSPGTVYEQFF.

This chain connects TRBV14 to TRBJ1-5; no clear D gene. The CDR3 loop spans 12 amino acids. The germline V gene has CDR1 SGHDN and CDR2 FVKESK. Trimming shortened V by 1 base and J by 6 bases, and 4 bases separated the two germline ends. The CDR3 reads CASSQGLQPQHF. The CDR3 DNA reads as TGTGCCAGCAGCCAAGGGCTTCAGCCCCAGCATTTT.

V is TRBV5-6 and J is TRBJ2-5; 11 bases agree with TRBD1. V was clipped by 4 bases and J by 5 bases; unmatched bases: 13. This CDR3 spans 17 amino acids. Germline assignment: CDR1 SGHDT and CDR2 YYEEEE. In DNA form, the CDR3 reads TGTGCCAGCAGCGCCGGCCCCTCGGGACAGGGGGGTGAGACCCAGTACTTC. It encodes CASSAGPSGQGGETQYF.

The chain recombines TRBV27 with TRBJ1-1; no definite D call. The CDR3 extends over 13 amino acids. Germline V gene lookup returns CDR1 MNHEY and CDR2 SMNVEV (reference sequence). The ends were cut back, 5 bases at V and 1 base at J, with 8 bases in the middle. The CDR3 loop reads CASSPSGNTEAFF. The CDR3 nucleotides are TGTGCCAGCAGTCCTTCTGGGAACACTGAAGCTTTCTTT.

The V and J genes are TRBV7-9 and TRBJ1-1, with D possibly TRBD1 on 5 matching bases. The CDR3 covers 14 residues. The V and J ends lost 5 bases and 1 base respectively, with 11 bases between them. In germline, CDR1 is SEHNR, CDR2 FQNEAQ (reference sequence). DNA of the CDR3: TGTGCCAGCAGCCCAGCAGACAGGAACACTGAAGCTTTCTTT. Encoded protein: CASSPADRNTEAFF.

The rearrangement links TRBV5-1 to TRBJ1-1, with D hard to call. CDR1 SGHRS and CDR2 YFSETQ come from the germline V gene. The CDR3 runs to 13 residues. V was trimmed by 5 bases and J by 3 bases, leaving 11 bases between them. CDR3 sequence: CASSVNSYTEAFF. The CDR3 bases are TGCGCCAGCAGTGTGAACAGCTACACTGAAGCTTTCTTT.

The rearrangement uses TRBV25-1 and TRBJ1-1; tentatively, D is TRBD1 (5 bases). Germline V lookup: CDR1 MGHDK, CDR2 SYGVNS. The CDR3 is 14 residues long. The V gene lost 1 base and the J gene lost 5 bases, with 11 bases spanning the gap. CDR3 sequence: CASSELGERTEAFF. CDR3 sequence (DNA): TGTGCCAGCAGTGAATTGGGGGAGAGAACTGAAGCTTTCTTT.

The rearrangement links TRBV7-6 to TRBJ1-6, with D perhaps TRBD1 (5 bases). CDR3 size: 18 residues. The ends were cut back, 1 base at V and 8 bases at J, with 21 bases in the middle. CDR1 and CDR2 (germline): SGHVS, FNYEAQ. CDR3: CASSLEKGLRFPHSPLHF. In DNA, the CDR3 is TGTGCCAGCAGCTTAGAAAAGGGGCTTCGTTTTCCGCATTCACCCCTCCACTTT. The variable domain in full, completed from reference TRBV7-6 and TRBJ1-6, reads GAGVSQSPRYKVTKRGQDVALRCDPISGHVSLYWYRQALGQGPEFLTYFNYEAQQDKSGLPNDRFSAERPEGSISTLTIQRTEQRDSAMYRCASSLEKGLRFPHSPLHFGNGTRLTVT.

This clone was observed once. The rearrangement uses TRBV5-1 and TRBJ2-5; TRBD2 matches at 15 bases. CDR1 is SGHRS and CDR2 is YFSETQ in the germline V gene. The CDR3 is 17 amino acids. With 5 bases clipped from V and 2 bases from J, the junction kept 7 bases outside the gene matches. The CDR3 loop is CASSWTSGGAGQETQYF. CDR3 DNA sequence: TGCGCCAGCAGTTGGACTAGCGGGGGGGCCGGGCAAGAGACCCAGTACTTC.

V is TRBV5-1 and J is TRBJ1-2; 7 bases are a match to TRBD1. The germline V gene has CDR1 SGHRS and CDR2 YFSETQ. The ends lost 3 bases at V and 2 bases at J; junction bases unmatched: 4. This CDR3 is 14 amino acids long. This chain's CDR3 is CASSYGTENYGYTF. CDR3 nucleotide sequence: TGCGCCAGCAGCTATGGGACAGAAAACTATGGCTACACCTTC.

The gene calls are TRBV4-1 and TRBJ1-2; D possibly corresponds to TRBD1 (6 bases). The CDR3 is made up of 15 amino acids. Germline values: CDR1 MGHRA, CDR2 YSYEKL. V was clipped by 4 bases and J by 2 bases, with 14 bases between them. As DNA, the CDR3 is TGCGCCAGCAGCCCAGCCGGACAGAGGAACTATGGCTACACCTTC. Translation gives CASSPAGQRNYGYTF.

The rearrangement joins TRBV6-5 to TRBJ2-2; D uncertain. Looked up from germline, CDR1 is MNHEY and CDR2 is SVGAGI. Between the trimmed V and J ends, which lost 0 bases and 3 bases, there was a span of 11 bases. This CDR3 has 16 residues. CDR3 protein: CASSYSFKADTGELFF. The CDR3 nucleotides read TGTGCCAGCAGTTACTCGTTTAAGGCGGACACCGGGGAGCTGTTTTTT.

Details on this clone: Other DNA sequences in this specimen translate into the identical CDR3. This chain joins TRBV6-1 and TRBJ1-1; D gene unclear. Trimming stripped 2 bases from V and 1 base from J, with 2 bases between. Germline lookup yields CDR1 MNHNS and CDR2 SASEGT. The CDR3 is 12 residues long. CDR3 sequence: CASSERNTEAFF. CDR3 bases: TGTGCCAGCAGTGAAAGGAACACTGAAGCTTTCTTT.

The chain recombines TRBV24-1 with TRBJ2-3; 12 bases agree with TRBD1. This CDR3 region has 16 residues. CDR1 and CDR2 from the germline V gene are KGHDR and SFDVKD. With 4 bases clipped from V and 4 bases from J, the junction kept 5 bases outside the gene matches. CDR3 DNA: TGTGCCACCAGTGACCGGGACAGGGGGCGGTCAGATACGCAGTATTTT. It specifies CATSDRDRGRSDTQYF.

V is TRBV5-4 and J is TRBJ2-7; 7 bases align to TRBD1. CDR1 is SGHNT and CDR2 is YYREEE in the germline V gene (reference sequence). J lost 0 bases, V lost 5 bases, and 5 bases had no gene match. The CDR3 runs 14 residues. The CDR3 DNA reads as TGTGCCAGCAGTTTCAGGGGGAGCTCCTACGAGCAGTACGTC. It specifies CASSFRGSSYEQYV.

This chain joins TRBV7-9 and TRBJ1-3; D is unresolved. The CDR3 consists of 14 residues. Germline V gives CDR1 SEHNR, CDR2 FQNEAQ (reference sequence). V was shortened by 1 base and J by 8 bases, with 12 bases between the two germline ends. CDR3 bases: TGTGCCAGCAGCTTAGACCAAGTGGGAGACACCATATATTTT. Translation gives CASSLDQVGDTIYF. Drawing the rest from reference TRBV7-9 and TRBJ1-3, the complete variable domain is DTGVSQNPRHKITKRGQNVTFRCDPISEHNRLYWYRQTLGQGPEFLTYFQNEAQLEKSRLLSDRFSAERPKGSFSTLEIQRTEQGDSAMYLCASSLDQVGDTIYFGEGSWLTVV.

The chain links TRBV6-6 to TRBJ2-2; D is undetermined. This CDR3 comprises 13 residues. V was pared by 2 bases and J by 7 bases, with 8 bases between. Germline CDR1 and CDR2: MNHNY and SVGAGI (reference sequence). The CDR3 nucleotides are TGTGCCAGCAGTTACAACTGGAACGGGGAGCTGTTTTTT. It yields the protein CASSYNWNGELFF.

The V and J genes are TRBV24-1 and TRBJ2-6; maybe TRBD1 (6 bases). The CDR3 extends over 15 amino acids. Germline CDR1 is KGHDR and CDR2 is SFDVKD. V lost 3 bases and J lost 3, with 8 bases in between. CDR3 in amino acids: CATSDGQFGANVLTF. CDR3 sequence (DNA): TGTGCCACCAGTGATGGACAGTTTGGGGCCAACGTCCTGACTTTC.

The chain employs TRBV14 and TRBJ1-2; 8 bases map to TRBD1. The CDR3 has 16 residues. Germline V gives CDR1 SGHDN, CDR2 FVKESK. V lost 0 bases, J lost 3 bases, and 6 bases stayed unmatched. CDR3 sequence: CASSQDLDRAHYGYTF. CDR3 DNA sequence: TGTGCCAGCAGCCAAGATCTGGACAGGGCTCACTATGGCTACACCTTC. The variable domain in full, with the rest retrieved from reference TRBV14 and TRBJ1-2, is EAGVTQFPSHSVIEKGQTVTLRCDPISGHDNLYWYRRVMGKEIKFLLHFVKESKQDESGMPNNRFLAERTGGTYSTLKVQPAELEDSGVYFCASSQDLDRAHYGYTFGSGTRLTVV.